A single sample is the source of the 21 T cell receptor beta chains below, sequenced in a study of cytomegalovirus exposure and HLA in healthy donors. Primers: 60 Vbeta forward and 13 Jbeta reverse. Method: immunoSEQ multiplex PCR; TCRdb's copy keeps in-frame clones and lacks some. The sample holds 130,000 or so clones; approximately 80% are singletons and the top ten take around 2.3%. The material sequenced was PBMCs. These receptors all stem from a woman aged 40-49 years in good health and CMV-seronegative.

The chain carries TRBV2 and TRBJ2-3; 7 positions agree with TRBD1. Germline loops: CDR1 SNHLY, CDR2 FYNNEI. V lost 6 bases and J lost 7; bases outside the gene matches: 4. The CDR3 length is 12 residues. The CDR3 protein is CASSHRGNTQYF. The CDR3 DNA sequence: TGTGCCAGCAGCCACAGGGGAAATACGCAGTATTTT.

V is TRBV2 and J is TRBJ2-2; TRBD1 agrees at 7 bases. The CDR3 has 17 amino acids. Germline loops: CDR1 SNHLY, CDR2 FYNNEI. The junction had 11 bases not matched to a gene; V was cut back by 6 bases and J by 1 base. Here the CDR3 reads CASSPLTDRVNTGELFF. The CDR3, as DNA: TGTGCCAGCAGCCCTCTCACCGACAGGGTGAACACCGGGGAGCTGTTTTTT.

This sequence joins TRBV28 and TRBJ1-1, with no clear D. Trimming cost V 8 bases and J 3 bases, with 22 bases left between them. CDR1 is MDHEN, CDR2 SYDVKM, per germline. The CDR3 sequence is 16 residues long. The chain's CDR3 is CASPSPLAVTDTEAFF. CDR3 DNA sequence: TGTGCCAGCCCTTCACCCCTGGCAGTAACCGACACTGAAGCTTTCTTT. Using reference TRBV28 and TRBJ1-1 for the parts outside the CDR3, the full variable domain is DVKVTQSSRYLVKRTGEKVFLECVQDMDHENMFWYRQDPGLGLRLIYFSYDVKMKEKGDIPEGYSVSREKKERFSLILESASTNQTSMYLCASPSPLAVTDTEAFFGQGTRLTVV.

The rearrangement uses TRBV29-1 and TRBJ2-7; 8 nucleotides align to TRBD2. The CDR3 totals 15 residues. CDR1 and CDR2 (germline): SQVTM, ANQGSEA. The V and J ends lost 6 bases and 0 bases, in that order; junction bases with no gene match: 10. The CDR3 reads CSVVSGSQNSYEQYF. The CDR3, as DNA: TGCAGCGTCGTAAGCGGGAGCCAAAACTCCTACGAGCAGTACTTC.

The chain couples TRBV6-5 to TRBJ1-1; the match to TRBD1 covers 7 bases. The germline V gene has CDR1 MNHEY and CDR2 SVGAGI. With 2 bases clipped from V and 7 bases from J, the junction kept 10 bases outside the gene matches. CDR3 length equals 15 residues. The CDR3 here is CASSYDLWTGSEAFF. DNA of the CDR3: TGTGCCAGCAGTTACGACCTTTGGACAGGTAGTGAAGCTTTCTTT.

V and J are TRBV27 and TRBJ2-7; TRBD2 matches at 9 bases. This CDR3 is 14 amino acids long. J was trimmed by 0 bases and V by 6 bases; bases with no gene match: 3. Germline loops: CDR1 MNHEY, CDR2 SMNVEV (reference sequence). The CDR3 sequence is CASSLAGRSYEQYF. DNA of the CDR3: TGTGCCAGCAGCCTAGCGGGGCGCTCCTACGAGCAGTACTTC.

V gene TRBV28 combines with J gene TRBJ1-2; 11 nucleotides align to TRBD1. The CDR3 covers 16 residues. Trimming cost V 5 bases and J 3 bases; bases outside gene matches: 8. From germline, CDR1 is MDHEN and CDR2 SYDVKM. The CDR3 DNA sequence: TGTGCCAGCAGTCCACCTGGACAGGGGGCGTACTATGGCTACACCTTC. Translating gives CASSPPGQGAYYGYTF.

This chain's CDR3 is CASTLTSGGYNEQFF. DNA for the CDR3: TGTGCCAGCACGTTGACTAGCGGGGGTTACAATGAGCAGTTCTTC. This chain joins TRBV6-5 and TRBJ2-1; TRBD2 agrees at 12 bases. The CDR3 is 15 amino acids. Germline values: CDR1 MNHEY, CDR2 SVGAGI. Unmatched junction bases numbered 5, after V lost 7 bases and J lost 4 bases.

The chain combines TRBV19 with TRBJ2-7; tentatively, D is TRBD1 (6 bases). V was pared by 10 bases and J by 13 bases, with 17 bases between. Germline CDR1 reads LNHDA; CDR2 reads SQIVND (reference sequence). The CDR3 length is 10 residues. The CDR3 DNA reads TGTGCCACCCCAACAGGGATATCTTACTTC. Protein sequence: CATPTGISYF.

The chain links TRBV14 to TRBJ2-1, with 10 bases fitting TRBD2. The CDR3 runs to 15 residues. J was trimmed by 8 bases and V by 1 base; bases with no gene match: 5. Germline values: CDR1 SGHDN, CDR2 FVKESK. CDR3 bases: TGTGCCAGCAGCCAAGCTAGCGGGAGAAGGGATGAGCAGTTCTTC. Encoded protein: CASSQASGRRDEQFF.

V is TRBV5-1 and J is TRBJ2-5; 7 positions match TRBD2. With V trimmed by 4 bases and J by 5 bases, 11 bases remained unmatched. CDR1 SGHRS and CDR2 YFSETQ come from the germline V gene. This CDR3 region has 15 residues. CDR3 sequence: CASSPRDYQRETQYF. The CDR3 coding sequence is TGCGCCAGCAGCCCCCGGGACTACCAAAGGGAGACCCAGTACTTC.

The chain uses TRBV7-4 and TRBJ1-4; weak D call: TRBD1 (6 bases). This CDR3 contains 19 residues. The V gene's germline CDR1 is SGHVT and CDR2 SQSDAQ. The germline V and J ends were trimmed by 5 bases and 5 bases, with 27 bases remaining between them. The CDR3 nucleotides read TGTGCCAGCAGCCAAACCCTAGGGGGGGCTCAGGCGGGGAATGAAAAACTGTTTTTT. It specifies CASSQTLGGAQAGNEKLFF.

The chain joins TRBV5-4 to TRBJ2-3; D might be TRBD1 (6 bases). Trimming shortened V by 4 bases and J by 13 bases, and 19 bases separated the two germline ends. This CDR3 has 13 residues. Germline V lookup: CDR1 SGHNT, CDR2 YYREEE (reference sequence). CDR3 sequence (DNA): TGTGCCAGCAGCCTACAGGGAGATAAAAGGGAGTATTTT. It yields the protein CASSLQGDKREYF.

This clone was observed a handful of times. This sequence joins TRBV5-1 and TRBJ1-1, with 7 bases aligning to TRBD1. The length of the CDR3 is 14 residues. V gave up 4 bases and J gave up 1 base; unmatched junction bases: 4. Looked up from germline, CDR1 is SGHRS and CDR2 is YFSETQ. This chain's CDR3 is CASSPGTANTEAFF. CDR3 in DNA: TGCGCCAGCAGCCCAGGGACAGCGAACACTGAAGCTTTCTTT. Variable domain in full (rest from reference TRBV5-1 and TRBJ1-1): KAGVTQTPRYLIKTRGQQVTLSCSPISGHRSVSWYQQTPGQGLQFLFEYFSETQRNKGNFPGRFSGRQFSNSRSEMNVSTLELGDSALYLCASSPGTANTEAFFGQGTRLTVV.

The gene calls are TRBV25-1 and TRBJ2-7; TRBD1 agrees at 10 bases. Germline V gene sequence: CDR1 MGHDK, CDR2 SYGVNS. With 8 bases clipped from V and 3 bases from J, the junction kept 7 bases outside the gene matches. The CDR3 runs to 14 residues. The CDR3 coding sequence is TGTGCCAGCCAAACGGGACAGGGGCACTACGAGCAGTACTTC. This sequence encodes CASQTGQGHYEQYF.

The V call is TRBV10-2, the J call TRBJ2-7, with 11 nucleotides matching TRBD2. Unmatched junction bases numbered 3, after V lost 8 bases and J lost 6 bases. CDR1 and CDR2 from the germline V gene are WSHSY and SAAADI. This CDR3 has 12 residues. This chain's CDR3 is CASGTSGSEQYF. CDR3 nucleotides: TGCGCCAGCGGCACTAGCGGGAGCGAGCAGTACTTC.

On this clone itself: This specimen includes other DNA sequences encoding the same CDR3. The chain has TRBV2 and TRBJ2-7; D gene unclear. The CDR3 runs 15 residues. Per germline, CDR1 SNHLY and CDR2 FYNNEI. V dropped 6 bases and J dropped 3 bases, with 18 bases sitting between them. CDR3 sequence reads: CASSFAPAARYEQYF. CDR3 DNA: TGTGCCAGCAGCTTTGCCCCGGCGGCCCGCTACGAGCAGTACTTC.

This chain links TRBV30 with TRBJ2-5; a possible D gene is TRBD2 (6 bases). Near its end, the DNA agrees better with TRBJ2-7, so the J call may be wrong. The CDR3 totals 13 residues. Per the germline V gene, CDR1 is GTSNPN and CDR2 is SVGIG (reference sequence). The CDR3 nucleotides read TGTGCCAGGAAGGAGGGCAGCTCCTACGAGCAGTACTTC. It encodes CARKEGSSYEQYF.

This clone has more than one count but fewer than ten. The chain joins TRBV7-6 to TRBJ2-3, with 11 bases aligning to TRBD2. Germline-derived CDR1 and CDR2 are SGHVS and FNYEAQ. Trimming took 6 bases from V and 2 from J; bases not matched to a gene: 4. This CDR3 is 15 amino acids long. The CDR3 here is CASSILAGDTDTQYF. The CDR3 DNA reads TGTGCCAGCAGTATACTAGCGGGAGACACAGATACGCAGTATTTT. Full variable domain (remainder filled in from reference TRBV7-6 and TRBJ2-3): GAGVSQSPRYKVTKRGQDVALRCDPISGHVSLYWYRQALGQGPEFLTYFNYEAQQDKSGLPNDRFSAERPEGSISTLTIQRTEQRDSAMYRCASSILAGDTDTQYFGPGTRLTVL.

The chain combines TRBV5-6 with TRBJ2-1; maybe TRBD1 (6 bases). V lost 0 bases to trimming and J lost 0 bases, with 16 bases between them. In germline, CDR1 is SGHDT, CDR2 YYEEEE. The CDR3 sequence is 18 residues long. The CDR3 DNA sequence: TGTGCCAGCAGCTTGGCACAGGGCGGTTTTGGCTCCTACAATGAGCAGTTCTTC. This encodes CASSLAQGGFGSYNEQFF.

This clone was recorded only once. An end of the junction does not agree with germline; a read error may underlie this. The chain recombines TRBV7-2 with TRBJ1-5; unclear D gene. CDR1 and CDR2 from the germline V gene are SGHTA and FQGNSA. The CDR3 has 12 residues. The CDR3: CAGSYNNQPQHF. The CDR3 DNA reads as TGTGCCGGCAGCTATAACAATCAGCCCCAGCATTTT.